This T cell receptor (beta chain) was found in a study of blood T cell repertoires in COVID-19. As for the study in general: Acute and convalescent COVID-19 specimens originated in the United States, Italy and Spain.

V lost 1 base to trimming and J lost 3 bases, with 9 bases between them. Germline V gene data show CDR1 as MNHEY and CDR2 as SMNVEV (reference sequence). There are 14 residues in the CDR3. Method: immunoSEQ multiplex PCR; TCRdb's copy keeps in-frame clones and lacks some. Of some 87,000 clones listed, about 84% were seen once; the top ten hold 20% to 30%. This receptor was obtained from a man at least 80 years old with active or convalescent COVID-19. V and J are TRBV27 and TRBJ1-2, with D unclear. Sequences were obtained from peripheral blood. The CDR3 DNA follows: TGTGCCAGCAGTTTATGGCCTAGCGACTATGGCTACACCTTC. It encodes CASSLWPSDYGYTF.